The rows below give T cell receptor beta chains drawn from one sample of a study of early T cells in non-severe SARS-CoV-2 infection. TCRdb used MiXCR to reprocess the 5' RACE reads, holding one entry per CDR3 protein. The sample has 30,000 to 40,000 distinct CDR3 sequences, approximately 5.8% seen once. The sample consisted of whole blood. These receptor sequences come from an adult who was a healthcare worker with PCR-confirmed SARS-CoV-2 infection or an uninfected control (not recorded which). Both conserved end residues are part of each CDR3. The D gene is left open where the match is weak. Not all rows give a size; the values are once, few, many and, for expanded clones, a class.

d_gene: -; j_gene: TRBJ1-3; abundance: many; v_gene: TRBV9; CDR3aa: CASSVANTIYF; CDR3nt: TGTGCCAGCAGCGTTGCAAACACCATATATTTT
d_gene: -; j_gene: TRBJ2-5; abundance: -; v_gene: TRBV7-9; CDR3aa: CASSLVVGQANQETQYF; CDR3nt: TGTGCCAGCAGCTTAGTGGTCGGACAAGCCAACCAAGAGACCCAGTACTTC
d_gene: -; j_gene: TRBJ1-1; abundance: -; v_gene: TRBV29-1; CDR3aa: CSFRPGHTEAFF; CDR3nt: TGCAGCTTTCGCCCAGGGCACACTGAAGCTTTCTTT
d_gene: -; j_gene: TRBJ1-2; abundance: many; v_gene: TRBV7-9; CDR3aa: CASSLDVRSRQYGYTF; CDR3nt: TGTGCCAGCAGCTTAGATGTGAGAAGCCGTCAATATGGCTACACCTTC
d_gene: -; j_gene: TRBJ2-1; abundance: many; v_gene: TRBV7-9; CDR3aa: CATANGPGYNEQFF; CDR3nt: TGTGCCACCGCCAACGGGCCCGGGTACAATGAGCAGTTCTTC
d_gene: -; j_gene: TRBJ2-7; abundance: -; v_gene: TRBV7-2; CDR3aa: CASSLLRAAGEQYF; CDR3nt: TGTGCCAGCAGCTTACTCCGGGCCGCGGGGGAGCAGTACTTC
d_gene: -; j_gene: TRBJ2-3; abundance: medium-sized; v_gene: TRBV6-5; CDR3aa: CASSFTAGNTDTQYF; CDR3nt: TGTGCCAGCAGTTTCACTGCGGGGAATACAGATACGCAGTATTTT
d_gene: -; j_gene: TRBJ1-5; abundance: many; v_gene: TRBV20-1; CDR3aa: CSASRDTHQPQHF; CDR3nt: TGCAGTGCTAGTCGAGACACTCATCAGCCCCAGCATTTT
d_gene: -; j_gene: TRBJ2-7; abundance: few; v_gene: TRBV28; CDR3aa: CASLRSGQNYEQYF; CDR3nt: TGTGCCAGCCTTCGGAGCGGGCAAAACTACGAGCAGTACTTC
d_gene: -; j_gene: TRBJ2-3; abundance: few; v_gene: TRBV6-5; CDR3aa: CASAHRTGWREDTQYF; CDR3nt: TGTGCCAGCGCCCACCGGACAGGATGGCGGGAGGATACGCAGTATTTT
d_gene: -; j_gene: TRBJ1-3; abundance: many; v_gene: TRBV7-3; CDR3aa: CASSLTTSSSGNTIYF; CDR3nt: TGTGCCAGCAGCTTAACGACATCCTCCTCTGGAAACACCATATATTTT
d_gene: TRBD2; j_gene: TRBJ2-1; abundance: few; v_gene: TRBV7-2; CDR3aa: CASSSPETSGRTSYNEQFF; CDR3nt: TGTGCCAGCAGCTCCCCGGAGACTAGCGGGAGGACCTCCTACAATGAGCAGTTCTTC
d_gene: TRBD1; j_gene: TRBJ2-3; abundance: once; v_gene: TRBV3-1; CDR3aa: CASSQDKGATQYF; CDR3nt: TGTGCCAGCAGCCAAGACAAGGGGGCAACGCAGTATTTT
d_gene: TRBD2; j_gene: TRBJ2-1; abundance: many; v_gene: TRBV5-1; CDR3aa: CASVPGSGGNEQFF; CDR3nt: TGCGCCAGCGTCCCAGGTAGCGGGGGCAATGAGCAGTTCTTC
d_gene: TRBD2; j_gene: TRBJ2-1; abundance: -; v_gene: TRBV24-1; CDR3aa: CATSGGTSGSKNNEQFF; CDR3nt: TGTGCCACCAGTGGCGGGACTAGCGGGAGCAAGAACAATGAGCAGTTCTTC
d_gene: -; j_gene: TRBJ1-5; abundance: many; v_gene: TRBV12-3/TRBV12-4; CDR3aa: CASSLGRDVKNF; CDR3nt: TGTGCCAGCAGTTTAGGCCGGGACGTTAAAAATTTT
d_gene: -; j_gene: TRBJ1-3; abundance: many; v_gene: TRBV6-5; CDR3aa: CASSIQGPGNTIYF; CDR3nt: TGTGCCAGCAGTATACAGGGCCCTGGAAACACCATATATTTT
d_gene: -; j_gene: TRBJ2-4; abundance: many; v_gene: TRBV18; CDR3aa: CASSPPRDAKNIQYF; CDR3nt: TGTGCCAGCTCACCACCGCGGGACGCCAAAAACATTCAGTACTTC
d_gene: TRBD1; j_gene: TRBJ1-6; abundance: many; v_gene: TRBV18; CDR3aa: CASSDRDRDSPLHF; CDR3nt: TGTGCCAGCTCGGACCGGGACAGGGATTCACCCCTCCACTTT
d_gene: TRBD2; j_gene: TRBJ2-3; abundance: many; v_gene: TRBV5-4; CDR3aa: CASSFGGAGGDTQYF; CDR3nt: TGTGCCAGCAGCTTCGGAGGAGCGGGGGGAGATACGCAGTATTTT
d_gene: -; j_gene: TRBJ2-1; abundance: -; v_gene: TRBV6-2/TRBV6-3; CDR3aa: CASRTSSSYNEQFF; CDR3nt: TGTGCCAGTCGAACTTCGAGCTCCTACAATGAGCAGTTCTTC
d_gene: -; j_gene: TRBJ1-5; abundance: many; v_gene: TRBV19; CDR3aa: CASSMRGSNQPQHF; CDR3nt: TGTGCCAGTAGTATGCGCGGTAGCAATCAGCCCCAGCATTTT
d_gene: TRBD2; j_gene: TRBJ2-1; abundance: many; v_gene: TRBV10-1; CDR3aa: CASSSSGSLYEQFF; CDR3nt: TGCGCCAGCAGTTCTAGCGGGAGCCTCTATGAGCAGTTCTTC
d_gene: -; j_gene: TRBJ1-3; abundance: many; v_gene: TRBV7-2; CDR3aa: CASSTIQGNTIYF; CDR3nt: TGTGCCAGCAGCACTATCCAAGGCAACACCATATATTTT
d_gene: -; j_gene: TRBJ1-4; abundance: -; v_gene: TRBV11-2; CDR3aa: CASKSRKLFF; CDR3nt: TGTGCCAGCAAGTCACGAAAACTGTTTTTT
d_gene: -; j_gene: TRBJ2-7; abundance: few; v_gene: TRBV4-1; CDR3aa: CASSQVARASSYEQYF; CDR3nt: TGCGCCAGCAGCCAAGTCGCCCGGGCCAGCTCCTACGAGCAGTACTTC
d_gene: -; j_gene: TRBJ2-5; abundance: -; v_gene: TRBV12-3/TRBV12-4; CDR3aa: CASSYAETQYF; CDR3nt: TGTGCCAGCAGTTATGCTGAGACCCAGTACTTC
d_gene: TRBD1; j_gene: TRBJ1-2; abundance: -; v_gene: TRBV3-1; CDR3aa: CASRRGTGGVYGYTF; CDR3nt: TGTGCCAGCCGCAGGGGGACAGGGGGCGTCTATGGCTACACCTTC
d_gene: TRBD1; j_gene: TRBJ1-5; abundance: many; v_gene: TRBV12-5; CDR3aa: CASAQTGGGQPQHF; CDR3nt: TGTGCTAGTGCCCAGACAGGGGGCGGTCAGCCCCAGCATTTT
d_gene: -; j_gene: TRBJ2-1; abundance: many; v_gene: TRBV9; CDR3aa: CASSVAADSSYNEQFF; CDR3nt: TGTGCCAGCAGCGTAGCTGCCGATAGCTCCTACAATGAGCAGTTCTTC
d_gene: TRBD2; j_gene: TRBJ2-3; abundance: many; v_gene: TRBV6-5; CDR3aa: CATKAGGGADTQYF; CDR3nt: TGTGCCACCAAGGCGGGCGGGGGGGCGGATACGCAGTATTTT
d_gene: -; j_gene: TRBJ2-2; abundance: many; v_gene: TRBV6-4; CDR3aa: CASSAGDTGELFF; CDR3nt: TGTGCCAGCAGTGCAGGGGACACCGGGGAGCTGTTTTTT
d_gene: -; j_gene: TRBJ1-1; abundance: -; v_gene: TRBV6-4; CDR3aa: CACRGWGTEAFF; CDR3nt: TGTGCCTGCAGAGGGTGGGGGACTGAAGCTTTCTTT
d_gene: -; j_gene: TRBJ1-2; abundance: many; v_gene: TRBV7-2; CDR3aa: CAISGKPGGANYGYTF; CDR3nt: TGTGCCATCTCGGGAAAACCCGGGGGTGCTAACTATGGCTACACCTTC
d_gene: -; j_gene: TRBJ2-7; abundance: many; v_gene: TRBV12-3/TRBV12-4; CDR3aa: CASSFRSSEQYF; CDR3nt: TGTGCCAGCAGTTTCCGGAGCTCCGAGCAGTACTTC
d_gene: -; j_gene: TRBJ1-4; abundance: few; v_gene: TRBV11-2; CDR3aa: CASSLVSEKLFF; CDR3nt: TGTGCCAGCAGCTTAGTTAGTGAAAAACTGTTTTTT
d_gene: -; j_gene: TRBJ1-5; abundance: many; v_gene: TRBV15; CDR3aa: CATRLTGRGNQPQHF; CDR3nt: TGTGCCACCAGACTCACAGGGAGGGGCAATCAGCCCCAGCATTTT
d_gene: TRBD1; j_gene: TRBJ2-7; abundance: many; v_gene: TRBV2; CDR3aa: CASTQSTGTGPYEQYF; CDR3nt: TGTGCCAGCACCCAGTCCACCGGGACAGGGCCCTACGAGCAGTACTTC
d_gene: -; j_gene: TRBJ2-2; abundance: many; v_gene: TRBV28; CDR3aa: CASSLGHTGELFF; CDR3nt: TGTGCCAGCAGTTTAGGACACACCGGGGAGCTGTTTTTT
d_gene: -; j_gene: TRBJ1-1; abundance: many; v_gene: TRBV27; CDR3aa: CASSLTGLKFSEAFF; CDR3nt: TGTGCCAGCAGTTTAACAGGGCTAAAGTTCAGTGAAGCTTTCTTT
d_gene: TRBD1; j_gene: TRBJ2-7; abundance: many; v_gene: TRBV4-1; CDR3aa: CASSEVAGGVHEQYF; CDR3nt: TGCGCCAGCAGCGAGGTTGCAGGGGGTGTCCACGAGCAGTACTTC
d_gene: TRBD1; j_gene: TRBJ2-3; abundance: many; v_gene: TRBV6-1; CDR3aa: CASRRQGASDTQYF; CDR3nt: TGTGCCAGCAGGAGACAGGGGGCCTCAGATACGCAGTATTTT
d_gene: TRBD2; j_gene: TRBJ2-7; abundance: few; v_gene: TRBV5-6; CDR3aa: CASSYGLASYEQYF; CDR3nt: TGTGCCAGCAGCTACGGACTAGCGTCCTACGAGCAGTACTTC
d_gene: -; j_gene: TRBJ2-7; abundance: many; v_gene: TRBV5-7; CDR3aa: CASLEGNYYEQYF; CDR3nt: TGTGCCAGCCTCGAAGGGAATTACTACGAGCAGTACTTC
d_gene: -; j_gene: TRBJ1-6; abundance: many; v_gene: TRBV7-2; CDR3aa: CASSSIAGGHNSPLHF; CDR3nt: TGTGCCAGCAGTTCAATCGCGGGCGGACATAATTCACCCCTCCACTTT
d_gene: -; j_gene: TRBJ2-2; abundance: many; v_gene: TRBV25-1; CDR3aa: CASSAGTGNTGELFF; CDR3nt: TGTGCCAGCAGTGCTGGGACCGGCAACACCGGGGAGCTGTTTTTT
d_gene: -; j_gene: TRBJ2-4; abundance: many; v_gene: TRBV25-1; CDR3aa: CASSEYLTVDIQYF; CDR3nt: TGTGCCAGCAGTGAATATCTTACAGTTGACATTCAGTACTTC
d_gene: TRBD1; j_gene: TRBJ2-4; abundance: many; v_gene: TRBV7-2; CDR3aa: CASSRPGQGANIQYF; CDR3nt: TGTGCCAGCAGCAGGCCGGGACAGGGGGCCAACATTCAGTACTTC
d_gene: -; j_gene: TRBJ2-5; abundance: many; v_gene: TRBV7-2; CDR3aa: CASSLERVTQYF; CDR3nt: TGTGCCAGCAGCTTAGAGCGAGTGACCCAGTACTTC